What follows is one T cell receptor beta chain and its context. The antigen is undetermined. Other DNA sequences in the sample encode the same CDR3. This specimen belongs to a study of shared clonotypes between healthy human individuals. General study findings and limits: Some clonotypes were shared by all four sorted-subset donors, while others were not shared. The non-shared ones had lower generation probabilities than the shared ones. In several donors, about 5% of naive CD4 clonotypes appeared in common.

The CDR3 covers 15 residues. Germline V gene sequence: CDR1 SGDLS, CDR2 YYNGEE. The V end lost 0 bases, the J end lost 3 bases, and 9 bases lay between the germline ends. In the original workflow: Owing to the provision of junction-only sequences devoid of quality scores by immunoSEQ, filtering differed. Assay used: immunoSEQ multiplex PCR; TCRdb lists only in-frame clones, some missing. The V and J calls and the clone size are those of that table, but D and trimming were determined from the DNA. The sample has about 2.4 million clones; around 94% are singletons. The source material was naive CD4+ T cells sorted from blood. Subset meaning: CD45RA+ positively selected. The TCR originated in a man aged 18 to 29 in good health. This rearrangement joins TRBV9 to TRBJ2-2, with D perhaps TRBD1 (5 bases). The CDR3 DNA sequence: TGTGCCAGCAGCGTAGAAGGGGCTTACACCGGGGAGCTGTTTTTT. Its translation: CASSVEGAYTGELFF. Supplemented by reference TRBV9 and TRBJ2-2, the full variable domain reads DSGVTQTPKHLITATGQRVTLRCSPRSGDLSVYWYQQSLDQGLQFLIQYYNGEERAKGNILERFSAQQFPDLHSELNLSSLELGDSALYFCASSVEGAYTGELFFGEGSRLTVL.